A selection of T cell receptor beta chains follows, all from one sample in a study of cytomegalovirus exposure and HLA in healthy donors. Using immunoSEQ multiplex PCR, the repertoire was profiled, and TCRdb retains in-frame clones only, with some absent. The sample lists fewer than 80,000 clones; about 77% were seen once. Sequenced material: PBMCs. These receptors originate from a woman under 40 in good health and CMV-seronegative. The CDR3 runs from the conserved cysteine through the conserved F or W. D genes are given only for firm matches. Size tells how often a clone was seen (once, few, many) or the class of an expanded clone, and some rows leave it out.

V gene	D gene	J gene	clone size	CDR3 DNA	CDR3 protein
TRBV7-2	.	TRBJ1-1	few	TGTGCCAGCAGCTTAGGTATCGGGGGGCGAGGGACTGAAGCTTTCTTT	CASSLGIGGRGTEAFF
TRBV7-9	TRBD2	TRBJ2-4	.	TGTGCCAGCAGCTTAGCTAGCGGGAGAGGCAAAAACATTCAGTACTTC	CASSLASGRGKNIQYF
TRBV14	TRBD1	TRBJ2-2	.	TGTGCCAGCAGCCAAGGGGGGACAGCAAACACCGGGGAGCTGTTTTTT	CASSQGGTANTGELFF
TRBV6-1	TRBD1	TRBJ1-5	.	TGTGCCAGCAGGGGACAGTATGTCCCCCAGCATTTT	CASRGQYVPQHF
TRBV6-4	TRBD2	TRBJ2-1	once	TGTGCCAGCAGTCGGGGGAGGGTCGAGAATGAGCAGTTCTTC	CASSRGRVENEQFF
TRBV30	TRBD2	TRBJ2-1	.	TGTGCCTGGATAGGGGCGGGAGGGGGGGGTGAGCAGTTCTTC	CAWIGAGGGGEQFF
TRBV11-1	TRBD2	TRBJ2-7	.	TGTGCCAGCAGCAGTAATCCCGGGACTAGCGGGACCTTTTACTACTTC	CASSSNPGTSGTFYYF
TRBV4-1	TRBD1	TRBJ1-6	.	TGCGCCAGCAGCCAGGAGGGACAGGTGTATAATTCACCCCTCCACTTT	CASSQEGQVYNSPLHF
TRBV4-1	.	TRBJ2-7	few	TGCGCCAGCAGCCAAGGGAGTATTACGGCTTCCTACGAGCAGTACTTC	CASSQGSITASYEQYF
TRBV9	.	TRBJ2-3	.	TGTGCCAGCAGGGAGATAGGGGGAGGGTCGCAGTATTTT	CASREIGGGSQYF
TRBV28	TRBD1	TRBJ2-7	once	TGTGCCAGCAGTACACCGGGACAGGGGGCCCACTACGAGCAGTACTTC	CASSTPGQGAHYEQYF
TRBV25-1	TRBD1	TRBJ2-5	few	TGTGCCAGCAGTCCCGGGACAGGGTACCAAGAGACCCAGTACTTC	CASSPGTGYQETQYF
TRBV5-3	TRBD1	TRBJ1-5	.	TGTGCCAGAAGCTCGACAGGGCCTAATCAGCCCCAGCATTTT	CARSSTGPNQPQHF
TRBV6-1	.	TRBJ2-7	.	TGTGCCAGCATCGAGGTGGGAGGAACCTACGAGCAGTACTTC	CASIEVGGTYEQYF
TRBV18	.	TRBJ2-1	once	TGTGCCAGCTCACCAGGCAGGGACAATGAGCAGTTCTTC	CASSPGRDNEQFF
TRBV19	TRBD1	TRBJ1-5	once	TGTGCCAGTAGTGCGGACAGGCTGCAGGGCATCAGCAATCAGCCCCAGCATTTT	CASSADRLQGISNQPQHF
TRBV18	.	TRBJ1-1	.	TGTGCCAGCTCCCCCAGCCGGGGGAACACTGAAGCTTTCTTT	CASSPSRGNTEAFF
TRBV7-4	.	TRBJ1-5	few	TGTGCCAGCAGCTTAGGGGCACGAGGTCAGGGTAAGATGGTTCAGCCCCAGCATTTT	CASSLGARGQGKMVQPQHF
TRBV11-2	TRBD1	TRBJ1-2	few	TGTGCCAGCAGCCGGACAGGGCCTGGCTACACCTTC	CASSRTGPGYTF
TRBV7-9	TRBD1	TRBJ1-5	.	TGTTCCAGCAGCACCGGACAGGGGATCAATCAGCCCCAGCATTTT	CSSSTGQGINQPQHF
TRBV7-9	TRBD1	TRBJ2-7	.	TGTGCCAGCAGCTTGGGGACAGGGGGACACTACGAGCAGTACTTC	CASSLGTGGHYEQYF
TRBV18	TRBD2	TRBJ2-1	.	TGTGCCAGCCGCCCTCTCCCGGCGGGAGGGACCGATGAGCAGTTCTTC	CASRPLPAGGTDEQFF
TRBV5-6	.	TRBJ2-4	.	TGTGCCAGCAGCTTGGAGAGGTTGGGGGGAGGAGGGTACTTC	CASSLERLGGGGYF
TRBV27	.	TRBJ2-3	.	TGTGCCAGCAGTTTAGGCCCTAGCACAGATACGCAGTATTTT	CASSLGPSTDTQYF
TRBV19	TRBD1	TRBJ1-5	.	TGTGCCAGTATCTCACAGGGGGCAGGCAATCAGCCCCAGCATTTT	CASISQGAGNQPQHF
TRBV29-1	TRBD1	TRBJ1-1	.	TGCAGCGTGCTCAGGGGGATGAGCGCTTTCTTT	CSVLRGMSAFF
TRBV6-1	TRBD2	TRBJ2-5	.	TGTGCCAGCAGTGCCGGGACTACCTACCAAGAGACCCAGTACTTC	CASSAGTTYQETQYF
TRBV6-1	.	TRBJ2-7	.	TGTGCCAGCAGTGAAGGCAGGAAGCAGTACTTC	CASSEGRKQYF
TRBV11-2	.	TRBJ2-1	few	TGTGCCAGCAGTTACCGGGACTCCTACAATGAGCAGTTCTTC	CASSYRDSYNEQFF
TRBV4-1	TRBD2	TRBJ2-5	.	TGCGCCAGCAGCCAAGTGGGACTAGCGGGAGTAGGACAAGAGACCCAGTACTTC	CASSQVGLAGVGQETQYF
TRBV7-9	.	TRBJ2-2	.	TGTGCCTCGAACAGGGCCGCCGCCGGGGAGCTGTTTTTT	CASNRAAAGELFF
TRBV7-6	TRBD2	TRBJ2-3	.	TGTGCCAGCAGCTTAGTAGCGGGAGGGCCGGAAACAGATACGCAGTATTTT	CASSLVAGGPETDTQYF
TRBV28	TRBD1	TRBJ1-4	.	TGTGCCAGCGAAGCAAGGACAGGGGGAGGAGAAAAACTGTTTTTT	CASEARTGGGEKLFF
TRBV11-3	TRBD2	TRBJ2-5	few	TGTGCCAGCAGCCTTGGGACTAGCGGGAGAGGAGAGACCCAGTACTTC	CASSLGTSGRGETQYF
TRBV21-1	.	TRBJ2-1	few	TGTGCCAGCAGCCTCGGGAAAGGGGAGGGATCCTACAATGAGCAGTTCTTC	CASSLGKGEGSYNEQFF
TRBV6-1	.	TRBJ1-1	.	TGTGCCAGCAGTGAAGACCACACGACTCATCGTGAAGCTTTCTTT	CASSEDHTTHREAFF
TRBV6-5	TRBD1	TRBJ2-7	.	TGTGCCAGCAGTCGGGCTGGACAGGTCTCCTACGAGCAGTACTTC	CASSRAGQVSYEQYF
TRBV5-8	.	TRBJ1-2	.	TGTGCCAGCAGCCCCGGCTACGGGTCCTATGGCTACACCTTC	CASSPGYGSYGYTF
TRBV5-1	TRBD1	TRBJ2-2	.	TGCGCCAGCAGCCCTGAGGGACAGGTGAACACCGGGGAGCTGTTTTTT	CASSPEGQVNTGELFF
TRBV27	.	TRBJ2-2	once	TGTGCCAGCAGTTTACTAACCGCCGGGGAGCTGTTTTTT	CASSLLTAGELFF
TRBV27	TRBD1	TRBJ1-1	.	TGTGCCAGCAGGGGACAGGAAAGGGGGAGCACTGAAGCTTTCTTT	CASRGQERGSTEAFF